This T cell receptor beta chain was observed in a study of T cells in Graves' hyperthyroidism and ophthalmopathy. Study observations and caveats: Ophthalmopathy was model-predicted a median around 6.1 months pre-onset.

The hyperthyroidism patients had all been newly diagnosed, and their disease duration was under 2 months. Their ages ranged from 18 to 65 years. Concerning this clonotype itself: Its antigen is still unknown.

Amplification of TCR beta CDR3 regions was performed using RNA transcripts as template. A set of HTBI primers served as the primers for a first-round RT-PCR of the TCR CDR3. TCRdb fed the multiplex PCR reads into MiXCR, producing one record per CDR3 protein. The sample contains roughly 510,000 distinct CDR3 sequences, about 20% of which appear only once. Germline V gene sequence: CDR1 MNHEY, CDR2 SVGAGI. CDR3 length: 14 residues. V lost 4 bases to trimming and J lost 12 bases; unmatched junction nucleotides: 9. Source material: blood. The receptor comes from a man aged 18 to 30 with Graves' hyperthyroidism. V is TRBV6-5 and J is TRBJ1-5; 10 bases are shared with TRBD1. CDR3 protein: CASSWGQGNSVQHF. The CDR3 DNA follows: TGTGCCAGCAGTTGGGGACAGGGGAATTCGGTCCAGCATTTT.